This T cell receptor (beta chain) was sequenced in a study of cytomegalovirus exposure and HLA in healthy donors (dated by TCRdb to 2015 to 2018). Background on the whole study: An earlier analysis of 587 of the donors reported 276 Gb of sequence data and 90 million to 120 million unique TCR beta sequences obtained from about 179 million T cells. An early release covering just under 650 HLA-typed donors comprised approximately 290 gigabases of sequencing data and about 90 million unique TCR sequences. Of the 398 genotyped donors, roughly 85% fell in the genetic ancestry cluster associated with self-reported Caucasian donors. The aim of the study was to test whether cataloging public T cell receptors could identify signatures of past pathogen exposure. Using immunosequencing, the study profiled T cell repertoires from 500 to 800 subjects and related those repertoires to cytomegalovirus serostatus. Along with the approximately 670-subject first cohort, a separate validation cohort of about 110 different subjects was used. The study combined high-throughput TCR immunosequencing, statistical association of individual TCRs with disease status, and machine learning to predict cytomegalovirus infection status. To study patterns of TCR occurrence, a later analysis re-analyzed previously published TCR beta repertoires from 550 to 800 donors and added high-resolution HLA genotyping. In the later analysis, no new phenotypic data were used to find candidate immune exposures; instead, reliance was placed on TCR beta sequences and their occurrence across donors. An earlier analysis of 587 of the donors applied high-throughput TCR beta sequencing to assess whether each TCR beta V gene segment acted as functional or pseudogenic. Donor age, sex, ethnicity and CMV serostatus were compiled alongside the repertoire data. A later genetic analysis used genome-wide SNP genotypes for about three fifths of the 666 donors, treating that subset as a discovery cohort. Every discovery cohort repertoire had been produced on one sequencing platform. Class I and class II HLA loci were covered by the typing at four-digit resolution. Typing coverage differed by locus: A, B, C, DRB1 and DQB1 were typed in roughly 629-630 donors, DQA1 in 500 to 550, DPA1 in over 600, and DPB1 in about 450. Several DR-DQ haplotypes were treated as single units for association and clustering because of strong linkage in the cohort. Among 300 to 500 genotyped donors of the cohort, an average of approximately 240,000 unique TCR beta nucleotide sequences was sequenced per donor, of which approximately 18% were non-productive.

The library was built by means of the immunoSEQ multiplex PCR assay. The multiplex PCR relied on a mix of 60 forward primers for TCR Vbeta segments and 13 reverse primers for TCR Jbeta segments. A multiplex PCR assay on genomic DNA amplified the CDR3 region of rearranged TCR beta genes. On the Illumina HiSeq System, the amplified TCR beta libraries were sequenced as 87-base-pair reads. In the authors' own workflow: A later analysis tallied around 87 million unique TCR beta chains across the 666 repertoires, and approximately 12 million of those chains were shared by two or more donors. Raw reads were error-corrected and collapsed into unique sequences by a nearest-neighbor algorithm in which closely related sequences were merged to remove PCR and sequencing errors. V, D and J gene segments were assigned by aligning CDR3 sequences to IMGT reference sequences. For a sequence to be retained, a match of at least six nucleotides to both a V gene segment and a J gene segment was required. A rearrangement counted as productive if the CDR3 had no stop codons and remained in frame with V and J, and every other rearrangement counted as non-productive. CDR3 was defined by IMGT convention, running from the second conserved V-encoded cysteine to the conserved J-encoded phenylalanine. Sequences without an unambiguous match to a single V gene segment were excluded from the earlier analysis of a few hundred of the donors. In an earlier analysis of some 590 of the donors, a V segment was called functional when productive rearrangements were above 56.7%, and segregating when the standard deviation between donors exceeded 5%. To diagnose cytomegalovirus status from the catalog of TCR beta chain sequences, a statistical classification framework was built. In a later analysis, V and J genes were assigned by comparing TCR nucleotide sequences against IMGT/GENE-DB human TR gene sequences. The TCRdist pipeline was used in a later analysis to assign CDR3 sequences and most-parsimonious VDJ recombination scenarios. In a later analysis, each TCR beta chain was defined by its CDR3 amino acid sequence together with its V-gene family, and reads without a unique V-gene family were excluded. In a later analysis, approximately 590 highly shared, low-generation-probability nucleotide sequences were removed to address suspected cross-contamination and a sequencing artifact. A later analysis calculated a clonal expansion index for each public chain from normalized within-repertoire ranks of inferred template counts. Generation probabilities in a later analysis came from a VDJ recombination model fitted to out-of-frame rearrangements, and those results were checked against IGoR. In a later analysis, hypergeometric tests were used to score TCR-TCR, TCR-HLA and TCR-CMV co-occurrence, with a repertoire-size bias correction applied to TCR pairs. To estimate false discovery rates, a later analysis permuted the HLA or CMV assignments 20 times. A later analysis grouped co-occurring TCRs with DBSCAN, adding TCRdist sequence similarity when clustering within HLA-allele-positive subsets. Repertoires with fewer than 30,000 or more than 120,000 public chains were left out of co-occurrence clustering, as were five repertoires with anomalous nucleotide sharing. In its TCRdb copy, this immuneACCESS table keeps in-frame sequences only and misses some clones. Where compared with another copy, unresolved V genes explain less than half of these, and the others have no known cause. V and J calls and clone size are copied from that table; D and trimming were computed from the DNA. In this sample the table shows 120,000 to 150,000 clones, approximately 78% of which occur a single time. The leading ten clones occupy 2.5% to 3.5% of the sample.

The CDR3 contains 16 residues, cysteine and phenylalanine counted. The retained sequence is limited to the CDR3, 48 bases, with the frame set at the first base. Deletion took 0 bases off V and 7 bases off J, with a span of 13 bases between the germline ends. The germline V gene specifies LGHNA as CDR1 and YSLEER as CDR2. Points the paper makes about the study in general: Cytomegalovirus status was reported to be diagnosed by the classifier with high specificity and sensitivity in both the original and validation cohorts. An association between a missense DCLRE1C variant and V-gene and J-gene trimming of TCR beta chains was found in a later genetic analysis and replicated in an independent cohort. In a later genetic analysis, fewer N-insertions in productive TCRs were reported among donors in an Asian-associated ancestry cluster than the 666-donor mean. Some IMGT-functional V segments, including TRBV6-2 and TRBV6-3, could not be distinguished by the 87-base-pair reads and were therefore excluded. In a later analysis, most CMV-associated TCR beta chains were found to appear HLA-restricted, with HLA associations seemingly driven largely by CMV exposure. Because counts were too low, roughly 18 rarely observed V segments, including chromosome 9 orphons, were left out of the earlier analysis of approximately 500 of the donors. In a later analysis, around 17,000 TCR beta sequences were associated with specific HLA alleles at a false discovery rate of 0.05. In a later analysis, TCR association rates were found to vary across HLA loci, with the most associated TCRs seen for DRB1 alleles and the fewest for HLA-C alleles. A further reported finding was that TCR beta sequences accurately predicted the HLA-A and HLA-B alleles for most subjects in the first cohort. Most TCR sequences were seen in very few donors, while some public TCRs were found in many individuals. An earlier analysis of 587 of the donors showed that most TCR beta V segments appeared in productive rearrangements either about 90% or about 30% of the time, which broadly matched IMGT annotations. In vitro tests confirmed that a few of the cytomegalovirus-associated TCR beta chains recognize cytomegalovirus antigens. In a later analysis, HLA-associated TCR beta chains were found to be more clonally expanded and to have lower generation probabilities than equally common non-associated chains. Linkage disequilibrium might explain the correlated functional status among segregating V segments, but an unknown experimental factor could not be ruled out. The only immune exposure information available for the cohort was CMV serostatus. In this cohort, only TCR beta chains were sequenced, and detectable features were limited by the absence of alpha or paired-chain data. When HLA alleles, especially DR and DQ, strongly co-occurred, TCR associations were difficult to assign to individual alleles. A later analysis reported that several top co-occurrence clusters appeared linked to parvovirus B19, influenza, CMV and Epstein-Barr virus. A cluster of highly shared sequence variants was judged likely to be a technical artifact of the sequencing pipeline. It was suggested by the authors that the approach could potentially be generalized to other disease states and immunological phenotypes. In the study, about 150 TCR beta chains were listed as associated with cytomegalovirus. Roughly uniform sequencing depth across donors was assumed in presence/absence analyses, although this assumption may not hold. HLA typing was unavailable for some donors at each locus, so association tests used only the typed subset.

The cohort was made up of 666 healthy bone marrow donors. All cohort members were sampled while nominally healthy, although unrecorded immune exposures were likely present. The donor was CMV seropositive and was included in the group of 250 to 300 seropositive cohort members. Each donor provided a peripheral blood sample, and peripheral blood mononuclear cells were used for TCR beta sequencing. The Qiagen DNeasy Blood Extraction Kit was used to extract genomic DNA from the blood cell samples. As to this clone: Its binding antigen is unknown. The record has no base qualities; no much larger clone is one base away.

Sequencing used PBMCs. The receptor's source is a man aged 35 to 55 in good health and CMV-seropositive. This sequence uses TRBV4-3 and TRBJ1-6; TRBD1 is a weak D gene call, 6 bases matching. Here is the DNA: TGCGCCAGCAGCCAAGATTGGGAGGGGGTAAATTCACCCCTCCACTTT. It codes for CASSQDWEGVNSPLHF.